This record looks at one T cell receptor beta chain sequence and its context. Trimming shortened V by 4 bases and J by 5 bases, and 11 bases separated the two germline ends. The CDR3 totals 14 residues. Per the germline V gene, CDR1 is LGHDT and CDR2 is YNNKEL (reference sequence). Produced via immunoSEQ multiplex PCR; TCRdb's table is partial and in-frame only. The sample has 130,000 to 150,000 clones, 70% to 90% seen once; the top ten hold approximately 13%. This sample is part of a study of blood T cell repertoires in COVID-19. Looking at the study overall: PBMCs, B-cell-depleted T cells, or T cells provided the cDNA or gDNA that made up the material.

The chain is built from TRBV3-1 (or the pseudogene TRBV3-2) and TRBJ1-4; D is unresolved. This clonotype originated in a man in his 60s with active or convalescent COVID-19. Material: peripheral blood. The CDR3 DNA is TGTGCCAGCAGCCTTCGGAGGAAAAATGAAAAACTGTTTTTT. Translated, it gives CASSLRRKNEKLFF.